The 26 T cell receptor beta chains in this list originate from one sample, sequenced in a study of CD8+ T cells in alopecia areata (dated by TCRdb to the late 2010s). Per the publication, the time point label means: more than 3 weeks on oral tofacitinib. The treatment or condition label for this specimen denotes: oral pan-JAK inhibitor, 5-10 mg twice daily. Library preparation used the immunoSEQ multiplex PCR assay. RNA was extracted from all samples and reverse transcribed into cDNA as template for TCR sequencing. TCRdb took over this immuneACCESS table, retaining in-frame rearrangements with V and J assigned. Such tables are incomplete; in checked studies, under half of the missing clones stem from an unresolved V gene, and the remainder is unexplained. Here the sample has over 200,000 clones; around three fifths occur a single time. More than 3.5% of the sample is taken by the ten largest. The input for sequencing was CD4+ T cells sorted from blood, taken at week 4, from a patient treated with tofacitinib. The receptor source for this set is a human donor with alopecia areata.

J is TRBJ2-3 and V is TRBV19, with D perhaps TRBD2 (6 bases). CDR1 and CDR2 from the germline V gene are LNHDA and SQIVND (reference sequence). The CDR3 covers 14 residues. V was trimmed by 6 bases and J by 3 bases, leaving 13 bases between them. CDR3 region: CASSPQGGTDTQYF. The DNA for the CDR3 is TGTGCCAGTAGCCCCCAGGGAGGAACAGATACGCAGTATTTT.

This clone was counted between two and nine times. J is TRBJ2-7 and V is TRBV11-2, with 10 nucleotides matching TRBD2. After removal of 1 base from V and 7 bases from J, the junction contained 13 bases not matched to a gene. Germline CDR1 reads SGHAT; CDR2 reads FQNNGV. The CDR3 covers 17 residues. The CDR3 coding sequence is TGTGCCAGCAGCTTAGCCCCGGGAACTAGCGGGGCAGGGGAGCAGTACTTC. Encoded protein: CASSLAPGTSGAGEQYF.

The J gene is TRBJ2-2, the V gene TRBV29-1, with D tentatively TRBD2 (6 bases). The germline V gene has CDR1 SQVTM and CDR2 ANQGSEA. The CDR3 loop spans 15 amino acids. Trimming took off 5 bases at V and 7 bases at J, with 20 bases between the two ends. The CDR3, as DNA: TGCAGCGTTAGGGACTTTTCCCCCGGAGTCGGGGAGCTGTTTTTT. Translation: CSVRDFSPGVGELFF.

V usage is TRBV6-5 and J usage is TRBJ1-4; 7 nucleotides align to TRBD1. In germline, CDR1 is MNHEY, CDR2 SVGAGI. CDR3 length: 14 amino acids. J gave up 5 bases and V 5 bases, and 5 bases lay outside the gene matches. The CDR3 sequence: CASSGPGQNEKLFF. For the CDR3, the DNA is TGTGCCAGCAGTGGACCGGGACAGAATGAAAAACTGTTTTTT.

This clone was seen just once. The chain has TRBV30 and TRBJ2-7, with 10 nucleotides matching TRBD1. After removal of 0 bases from V and 7 bases from J, the junction contained 3 bases not matched to a gene. The CDR3 is 13 amino acids. Germline CDR1 is GTSNPN and CDR2 is SVGIG (reference sequence). The CDR3, as DNA: TGTGCCTGGAGTGTAGACAGGGGGCGGGAGCAGTACTTC. Encoded protein: CAWSVDRGREQYF. Using reference TRBV30 and TRBJ2-7 for the parts outside the CDR3, the full variable domain is SQTIHQWPATLVQPVGSPLSLECTVEGTSNPNLYWYRQAAGRGLQLLFYSVGIGQISSEVPQNLSASRPQDRQFILSSKKLLLSDSGFYLCAWSVDRGREQYFGPGTRLTVT.

This chain connects TRBV2 to TRBJ2-6; D is possibly TRBD1 (5 bases). There are 12 residues in the CDR3. Trimming removed 8 bases from V and 4 bases from J, with 6 bases in between. Germline-derived CDR1 and CDR2 are SNHLY and FYNNEI. CDR3 amino acids: CASRTGANVLTF. The CDR3 bases are TGTGCCAGCCGGACAGGGGCCAACGTCCTGACTTTC.

This chain uses TRBV30 with TRBJ2-3; D may be TRBD2 (5 bases). Germline CDR1 GTSNPN, CDR2 SVGIG (reference sequence). The CDR3 covers 12 residues. The ends were cut back, 5 bases at V and 6 bases at J, with 12 bases in the middle. CDR3 in amino acids: CAWATSTDTQYF. Written as DNA, the CDR3 is TGTGCCTGGGCCACTAGTACCGATACGCAGTATTTT.

This sequence joins TRBV5-1 and TRBJ2-5; 11 bases fit TRBD2. The junction had 2 bases not matched to a gene; V was cut back by 0 bases and J by 1 base. CDR1 SGHRS and CDR2 YFSETQ come from the germline V gene. This CDR3 has 16 residues. The CDR3 region has the DNA TGCGCCAGCAGCTTGGGCGGGACTAGCGGCCAAGAGACCCAGTACTTC. Translation: CASSLGGTSGQETQYF.

The CDR3 protein is CASSPSGGAVNEQFF. DNA of the CDR3: TGTGCCAGCAGCCCTAGCGGGGGGGCTGTGAATGAGCAGTTCTTC. The chain links TRBV6-1 to TRBJ2-1, with 12 bases matching TRBD2. Germline V gives CDR1 MNHNS, CDR2 SASEGT. This CDR3 region has 15 residues. J gave up 7 bases and V 6 bases, and 7 bases lay outside the gene matches.

This clone was counted a few times. The rearrangement joins TRBV2 to TRBJ2-1; D is perhaps TRBD1 or TRBD2 (5 bases each). This CDR3 region has 14 residues. Germline CDR1 SNHLY, CDR2 FYNNEI. V lost 7 bases to trimming and J lost 3 bases, with 13 bases between them. The CDR3: CASTGTGFYNEQFF. For the CDR3, the DNA is TGTGCCAGCACGGGGACCGGCTTCTACAATGAGCAGTTCTTC.

In its sample, this clone was seen a few times. The chain recombines TRBV2 with TRBJ2-7; 11 bases agree with TRBD1. There are 14 residues in the CDR3. V trimming: 8 bases; J trimming: 7 bases; junction bases outside the gene matches: 10. Germline-derived CDR1 and CDR2 are SNHLY and FYNNEI. Here the CDR3 reads CASGSDRGLREQYF. CDR3 nucleotides: TGTGCCAGCGGCTCGGACAGGGGGCTGCGGGAGCAGTACTTC. Variable domain in full (rest from reference TRBV2 and TRBJ2-7): EPEVTQTPSHQVTQMGQEVILRCVPISNHLYFYWYRQILGQKVEFLVSFYNNEISEKSEIFDDQFSVERPDGSNFTLKIRSTKLEDSAMYFCASGSDRGLREQYFGPGTRLTVT.

The rearrangement links TRBV15 to TRBJ2-5; 10 nucleotides agree with TRBD2. CDR3 length equals 16 residues. J gave up 8 bases and V 0 bases, and 9 bases lay outside the gene matches. CDR1 is LNHNV and CDR2 is YYDKDF in the germline V gene (reference sequence). The CDR3 loop reads CATSRDSRLAGDTQYF. In DNA form, the CDR3 reads TGTGCCACCAGCAGAGATTCTCGGCTAGCGGGGGACACCCAGTACTTC. The full variable domain, in which reference TRBV15 and TRBJ2-5 provide the parts outside the CDR3, is DAMVIQNPRYQVTQFGKPVTLSCSQTLNHNVMYWYQQKSSQAPKLLFHYYDKDFNNEADTPDNFQSRRPNTSFCFLDIRSPGLGDTAMYLCATSRDSRLAGDTQYFGPGTRLLVL.

This clone was counted a few times. This CDR3 reads CSVVWAAAGQPQHF. In DNA, the CDR3 is TGCAGCGTTGTTTGGGCCGCGGCGGGGCAGCCCCAGCATTTT. This chain connects TRBV29-1 to TRBJ1-5, with no clear D. Germline V gene data show CDR1 as SQVTM and CDR2 as ANQGSEA. The CDR3 is 14 residues long. Trimming pared 4 bases from V and 7 bases from J, leaving 17 bases between. Complete variable domain (other parts from reference TRBV29-1 and TRBJ1-5): SAVISQKPSRDICQRGTSLTIQCQVDSQVTMMFWYRQQPGQSLTLIATANQGSEATYESGFVIDKFPISRPNLTFSTLTVSNMSPEDSSIYLCSVVWAAAGQPQHFGDGTRLSIL.

This CDR3 reads CSVRAILNTEAFF. The CDR3 nucleotides read TGCAGCGTTAGAGCCATCCTGAACACTGAAGCTTTCTTT. The chain recombines TRBV29-1 with TRBJ1-1; D not certain. CDR1 is SQVTM, CDR2 ANQGSEA, per germline. CDR3 size: 13 residues. V lost 5 bases and J lost 0, with 10 bases in between.

As concerns this clone: One end of the junction varies from germline; a read error may be responsible. The chain employs TRBV11-2 and TRBJ2-7; D might be TRBD1 or TRBD2, each matching 5 bases. The CDR3 extends over 13 amino acids. The germline CDR1 and CDR2 sequences are SGHAT and FQNNGV. The CDR3 reads CASSLDIWDEQCF. The DNA for the CDR3 is TGTGCCAGCAGCTTAGATATTTGGGACGAGCAGTGCTTC.

The CDR3 loop reads CASSVSGALTDTQYF. CDR3 DNA: TGCGCCAGCAGCGTTAGCGGGGCACTCACAGATACGCAGTATTTT. The chain links TRBV5-1 to TRBJ2-3; 8 bases are shared with TRBD2. Losses at the gene ends were 4 bases for V and 2 bases for J; bases not matched to a gene: 6. Looked up from germline, CDR1 is SGHRS and CDR2 is YFSETQ. CDR3 length equals 15 residues. Full variable domain (remainder filled in from reference TRBV5-1 and TRBJ2-3): KAGVTQTPRYLIKTRGQQVTLSCSPISGHRSVSWYQQTPGQGLQFLFEYFSETQRNKGNFPGRFSGRQFSNSRSEMNVSTLELGDSALYLCASSVSGALTDTQYFGPGTRLTVL.

This clone was found once. The rearrangement uses TRBV27 and TRBJ1-1; D remains ambiguous. Trimming took off 5 bases at V and 1 base at J, with 11 bases between the two ends. This CDR3 comprises 14 residues. Germline CDR1 reads MNHEY; CDR2 reads SMNVEV (reference sequence). The CDR3: CASSIRTGNTEAFF. CDR3 coding DNA: TGTGCCAGCAGTATAAGGACGGGGAACACTGAAGCTTTCTTT.

V usage is TRBV5-1 and J usage is TRBJ2-2; 12 nucleotides align to TRBD1. The J segment lost 4 bases and the V segment lost 3 bases, leaving 4 bases of the junction unmatched. Germline values: CDR1 SGHRS, CDR2 YFSETQ. The CDR3 runs 16 residues. CDR3 residues: CASSSGTGGGTGELFF. Here the CDR3 DNA reads TGCGCCAGCAGCTCCGGGACAGGGGGCGGCACCGGGGAGCTGTTTTTT.

The V call is TRBV13, the J call TRBJ2-7, with D hard to call. The CDR3 is 14 amino acids. Germline V lookup: CDR1 PRHDT, CDR2 FYEKMQ (reference sequence). V was cut by 1 base and J by 0 bases, with 7 bases left in between. The CDR3 DNA sequence: TGTGCCAGCAGCTTAGAAGGGATCTCCTACGAGCAGTACTTC. Protein sequence: CASSLEGISYEQYF.

V usage is TRBV30 and J usage is TRBJ1-5; 10 bases map to TRBD1. The CDR3 consists of 14 residues. V dropped 5 bases and J dropped 7; count of bases not matched to a gene: 8. The germline gives CDR1 GTSNPN, CDR2 SVGIG (reference sequence). CDR3 amino acids: CAWGTGASGQPQHF. The CDR3 nucleotides read TGTGCCTGGGGGACAGGGGCGTCGGGGCAGCCCCAGCATTTT.

The CDR3 protein is CASSLTTNYGYTF. DNA of the CDR3: TGTGCCAGCAGCTTGACCACAAACTATGGCTACACCTTC. This chain connects TRBV5-4 to TRBJ1-2; D unclear. The germline V and J ends were trimmed by 1 base and 2 bases, with 6 bases remaining between them. This CDR3 comprises 13 residues. From germline, CDR1 is SGHNT and CDR2 YYREEE (reference sequence).

In nucleotides, the CDR3 is TGTGCCAGCAGCGTAGAATCCGACAGGGTAACAGATACGCAGTATTTT. Protein sequence: CASSVESDRVTDTQYF. J is TRBJ2-3 and V is TRBV9, with 7 nucleotides matching TRBD1. Germline V lookup: CDR1 SGDLS, CDR2 YYNGEE. The CDR3 is 16 residues long. V dropped 0 bases and J dropped 3; count of bases not matched to a gene: 7.

The sample holds one count of this clone. The chain joins TRBV5-1 to TRBJ2-5, with D possibly TRBD1 on 5 matching bases. The germline V and J ends were trimmed by 1 base and 5 bases, with 18 bases remaining between them. The V gene's germline CDR1 is SGHRS and CDR2 YFSETQ. CDR3 size: 16 residues. The CDR3 DNA follows: TGCGCCAGCAGCTTGCCAAGGGGCCTACCCCCGGAGACCCAGTACTTC. Protein product: CASSLPRGLPPETQYF.

The V and J genes are TRBV11-2 and TRBJ1-6, with 7 positions matching TRBD1. Germline CDR1 and CDR2: SGHAT and FQNNGV. The CDR3 loop spans 15 amino acids. J gave up 10 bases and V 5 bases, and 11 bases lay outside the gene matches. Here the CDR3 reads CASSPLRGERSPLHF. CDR3 nucleotide sequence: TGTGCCAGCAGCCCCCTCAGGGGGGAGAGATCACCCCTCCACTTT.

The rearrangement links TRBV6-1 to TRBJ1-2, with no clear D. CDR3 length: 15 residues. CDR1 and CDR2 (germline): MNHNS, SASEGT. V lost 3 bases and J 4 bases, leaving 15 bases between the germline ends. The CDR3 loop reads CASSELSLYGYGYTF. The CDR3 DNA is TGTGCCAGCAGTGAGCTCTCCCTCTACGGCTATGGCTACACCTTC.

V is TRBV5-1 and J is TRBJ1-1; 8 bases are shared with TRBD1. Germline lookup yields CDR1 SGHRS and CDR2 YFSETQ. The CDR3 loop spans 14 amino acids. Trimming cost V 0 bases and J 5 bases; bases outside gene matches: 3. The CDR3 sequence: CASSLGQGSTEAFF. The CDR3 nucleotides read TGCGCCAGCAGCTTGGGACAGGGGAGTACTGAAGCTTTCTTT.